This T cell receptor beta chain derives from a study of technical replicates of blood from a few donors. Profiling relied on immunoSEQ multiplex PCR, and the TCRdb table lists in-frame clones only, not all of them. The top ten hold over 0.2% of the sample, which has 60,000 to 85,000 clones, about 96% seen once. The CDR3 is 18 residues long. The germline V gene encodes CDR1 LGHNT and CDR2 FRNRAP. The junction had 10 bases not matched to a gene; V was cut back by 5 bases and J by 0 bases. The sequence was collected from a human donor in good health. V and J are TRBV12-5 and TRBJ2-3; 11 nucleotides agree with TRBD2. Sequenced: T cells isolated from PBMCs. The CDR3 sequence: CASGPHLAGGPSTDTQYF. The CDR3, as DNA: TGTGCTAGTGGTCCTCATCTAGCGGGGGGTCCTAGCACAGATACGCAGTATTTT.